This T cell receptor (beta chain) came from a study of T cell responses to AZD1222 COVID-19 vaccine. Details on this clone: Its antigen is currently unknown.

Study-level findings and limits: Spike-specific TCR breadth and depth rose after two AZD1222 doses.

The length of the CDR3 is 17 residues. V was cut by 0 bases and J by 0 bases, with 15 bases left in between. The germline gives CDR1 SGHDT, CDR2 YYEEEE. The assay was immunoSEQ multiplex PCR, and TCRdb's table has in-frame clones only and misses some. The top ten clones hold roughly 2.2% of a sample with around 100,000 clones, about 95% of them seen once. This clonotype was sampled from an adult in good health. The source was peripheral blood, collected on day 0 of AZD1222 vaccination. The chain links TRBV5-6 to TRBJ2-5; D unresolved. DNA for the CDR3: TGTGCCAGCAGCTTGGTAGAGTTAGGACGGAACCAAGAGACCCAGTACTTC. Amino acids: CASSLVELGRNQETQYF.